This TCR beta chain was sequenced in a study of blood T cell repertoires in COVID-19. Sequencing used immunoSEQ multiplex PCR; TCRdb keeps in-frame clones, though not all of them. The data contain 200,000 or so clones, about 86% of them singletons. There are 14 residues in the CDR3. Trimming pared 3 bases from V and 5 bases from J, leaving 14 bases between. Germline CDR1 reads SGHNT; CDR2 reads YYREEE (reference sequence). Only one count was recorded for this clone. The sequencing sample was made of peripheral blood. This clonotype was sampled from an older woman with acute or convalescent COVID-19. V gene TRBV5-4 combines with J gene TRBJ1-1; a possible D gene is TRBD1 (6 bases). Written as DNA, the CDR3 is TGTGCCAGCAGCTCCGAACAGGGTGGGACTGAAGCTTTCTTT. Encoded protein: CASSSEQGGTEAFF. The full variable domain, with the rest looked up from reference TRBV5-4 and TRBJ1-1, is ETGVTQSPTHLIKTRGQQVTLRCSSQSGHNTVSWYQQALGQGPQFIFQYYREEENGRGNFPPRFSGLQFPNYSSELNVNALELDDSALYLCASSSEQGGTEAFFGQGTRLTVV.